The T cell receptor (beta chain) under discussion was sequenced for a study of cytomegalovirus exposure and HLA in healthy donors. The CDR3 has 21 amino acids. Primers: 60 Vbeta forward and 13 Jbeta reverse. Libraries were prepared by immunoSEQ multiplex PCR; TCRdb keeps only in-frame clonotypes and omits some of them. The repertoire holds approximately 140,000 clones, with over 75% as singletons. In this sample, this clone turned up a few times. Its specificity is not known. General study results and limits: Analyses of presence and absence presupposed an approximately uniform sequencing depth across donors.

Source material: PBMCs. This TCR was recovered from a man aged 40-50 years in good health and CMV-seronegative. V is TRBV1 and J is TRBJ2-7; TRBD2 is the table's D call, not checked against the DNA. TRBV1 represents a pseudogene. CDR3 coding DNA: TGCACCAGCAGCCAGGACAGGCGAGGGGATGGACTAGCGGACTGCTCCTACGAGCAGTACTTC. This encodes CTSSQDRRGDGLADCSYEQYF.